Listed here is a single T cell receptor (beta chain). Its specificity is not known. The data derive from a study of CD8+CD57+ T cells in acquired aplastic anemia. General study points: A set of twenty-nine CD8+ CDR3 sequences was shared between patients and controls, and these sequences appeared highly expressed in patients.

Patients selected for sequencing had displayed CD8+CD57+ cell expansion by flow cytometry. Genomic DNA templated the TCR beta VDJ and CDR3 profiling. One entry per CDR3 protein results from TCRdb running MiXCR on the reads. The table includes fewer than 300,000 distinct CDR3 sequences, 65% to 90% detected once. CDR1 and CDR2 (germline): SGHNT, YENEEA. The CDR3 runs 12 residues. The V segment lost 8 bases and the J segment 7 bases; nucleotides outside the gene matches: 6. The J gene is TRBJ2-5, the V gene TRBV11-3, with 8 positions matching TRBD1. Sequenced material: sorted CD4+, CD8+, or CD8+CD57+ T cells (not recorded which) from PBMCs. This TCR came from a human donor with aplastic anemia. CDR3 nucleotides: TGTGCCAGCCAGGGGGCCAACGGGACCCAGTACTTC. This codes for CASQGANGTQYF.